These T cell receptor beta chains were read from a single sample in a study of OX40 agonist ivuxolimab in advanced cancers. Data came from immunoSEQ multiplex PCR; TCRdb stores just in-frame clones and leaves some out. The table lists about 24,000 clones, about two thirds of them singletons. The sample here was CD4+ or CD8+ T cells sorted from blood, taken in a trial of the OX40 agonist ivuxolimab. These TCRs come from an adult with an advanced solid tumor such as melanoma, head and neck, liver or kidney cancer. Each CDR3 is given with its conserved first and last residue. The D gene is left open where the match is weak. Clone size, where shown, is once, few, many, or a class for clones that have expanded.

v_gene	j_gene	d_gene	abundance	CDR3nt	CDR3aa
TRBV7-7	TRBJ2-7	TRBD1	.	TGTGCTAGCAGTGCCGGGACAGGGGCCTACGAGCAGTACTTC	CASSAGTGAYEQYF
TRBV7-3	TRBJ1-5	.	few	TGTGCCAGCAGCGAATCGGGAAATAGCAATCAGCCCCAGCATTTT	CASSESGNSNQPQHF
TRBV7-8	TRBJ2-2	.	.	TGTGCCAGCAGCTTAGGGGTGACCCCCGGGGAGCTGTTTTTT	CASSLGVTPGELFF
TRBV7-8	TRBJ2-2	.	.	TGTGCCAGCAGCTTATCGTATAGCGGCTACACCGGGGAGCTGTTTTTT	CASSLSYSGYTGELFF
TRBV19	TRBJ1-6	.	.	TGTGCCAGTAGTTCCACGGGAAGGAGGGGTGATTCACCCCTCCACTTT	CASSSTGRRGDSPLHF
TRBV25-1	TRBJ2-7	.	.	TGTGCCAGCATCGGGGTACGAGGACACGAGCAGTACTTC	CASIGVRGHEQYF
TRBV7-2	TRBJ1-5	.	.	TGTGCCAGCAGCTTGTTTCAGGGGCAGCCCCAGCATTTT	CASSLFQGQPQHF